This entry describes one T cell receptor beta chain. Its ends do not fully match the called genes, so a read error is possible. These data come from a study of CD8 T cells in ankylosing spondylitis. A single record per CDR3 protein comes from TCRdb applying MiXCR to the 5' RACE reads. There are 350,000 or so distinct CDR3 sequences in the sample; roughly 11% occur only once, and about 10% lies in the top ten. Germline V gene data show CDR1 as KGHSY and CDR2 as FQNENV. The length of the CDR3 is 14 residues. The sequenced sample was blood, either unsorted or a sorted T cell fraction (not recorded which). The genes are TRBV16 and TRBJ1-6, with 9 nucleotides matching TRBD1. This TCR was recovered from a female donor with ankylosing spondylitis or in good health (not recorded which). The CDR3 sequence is CASSRDRVSSPLYF. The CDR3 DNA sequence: TGTGCCAGCAGCCGGGACAGGGTCAGTTCACCCCTCTACTTT.